This T cell receptor beta chain was captured by sequencing in a study of CD8 T cells in ankylosing spondylitis (dated by TCRdb to the late 2010s). Turning to the overall study: T cell receptor beta repertoires were profiled in healthy donors and ankylosing spondylitis patients so that disease-linked TCR variants could be found. Samples of peripheral blood were taken, and for ankylosing spondylitis patients, synovial fluid was collected as well. The full study cohort was made up of 25 ankylosing spondylitis patients and fewer than 120 healthy donors. Study-wide findings and limitations: The disease-linked clones were reported to be significantly enriched in matched synovial fluid samples from ankylosing spondylitis patients. A CD8+ phenotype was shown by the disease-linked clones, which were found at relatively low frequencies in peripheral blood. Some TCR beta motif variants had previously been reported in synovial fluid and blood of reactive arthritis patients, which suggested common disease-initiation mechanisms. Blood from ankylosing spondylitis patients appeared to be characterized by a TCR beta motif composed of roughly eight highly homologous amino acid variants.

The sample was run on an Illumina HiSeq 2500. Quantitative 5'-RACE with molecular barcodes was used to prepare TCR beta libraries. Concerning the study's data processing: A new computational method, built on a probabilistic model of VDJ rearrangement, was used to identify disease-linked TCR variants. Clones were called with MiXCR by TCRdb after fastp trimmed the public reads at Q25, and only in-frame beta chains were retained. One record per CDR3 amino acid sequence lists the most common genes and DNA. TCRdb assigned the V and J calls; the authors' analysis was not used. Present in this sample are approximately 440,000 distinct CDR3 sequences, 17% of which were seen just once. In total, the top ten clones hold over 1% of the sample. CDR1 and CDR2 (SQVTM, ANQGSEA) derive from the germline V gene. The CDR3 covers 16 residues, taking in both the cysteine and the phenylalanine. Kept here is only the CDR3 DNA, which spans 48 bases and is read in frame from base 1. The germline V and J ends show losses of 4 bases and 2 bases respectively, and no gene match explains 12 bases of the junction.

Of note for this clonotype: The antigen this receptor binds is unknown. No per-base quality is available; no much larger clone lies one base away.

The chain is assembled from TRBV29-1 and TRBJ2-3, with 7 junctional bases fitting TRBD1. This receptor was taken from a male donor with ankylosing spondylitis. Material for sequencing was blood, either unsorted or a sorted T cell fraction (not recorded which). CDR3 protein: CSVGGAGTEYTDTQYF. The sequenced DNA is TGCAGCGTTGGAGGAGCCGGGACAGAATACACAGATACGCAGTATTTT.